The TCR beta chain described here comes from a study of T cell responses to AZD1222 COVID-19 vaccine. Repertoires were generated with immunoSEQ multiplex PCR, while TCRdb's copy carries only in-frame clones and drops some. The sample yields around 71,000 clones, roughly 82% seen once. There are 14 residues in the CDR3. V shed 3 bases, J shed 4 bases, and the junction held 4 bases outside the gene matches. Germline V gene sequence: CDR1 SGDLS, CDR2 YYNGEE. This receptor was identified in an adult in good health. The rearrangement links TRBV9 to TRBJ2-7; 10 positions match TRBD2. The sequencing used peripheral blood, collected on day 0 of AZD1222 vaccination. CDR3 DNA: TGTGCCAGCAGCGAGACTAGCGGGTCATACGAGCAGTACTTC. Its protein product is CASSETSGSYEQYF.